The source of this T cell receptor (beta chain) is a study of OX40 agonist ivuxolimab in advanced cancers. Study-wide findings and caveats: The study did not work out the antigen specificity of the expanded peripheral T cells.

In the case of this clone: Its antigen is not identified.

The table came from immunoSEQ multiplex PCR; TCRdb's copy has only in-frame clones and leaves some out. Here the sample spans about 43,000 clones, roughly 86% being singletons. Sequenced material: CD4+ or CD8+ T cells sorted from blood, taken in a trial of the OX40 agonist ivuxolimab. This TCR came from an adult with an advanced solid tumor such as melanoma, head and neck, liver or kidney cancer.

In nucleotides, the CDR3 is TGTGCCAGTAGAAACCACCCTCCAGGGGGTATTTGGTCCGGGGAGCTGTTTTTT. Its translation: CASRNHPPGGIWSGELFF. V and J are TRBV19 and TRBJ2-2; 7 bases map to TRBD1. After removal of 6 bases from V and 6 bases from J, the junction contained 19 bases not matched to a gene. CDR1 and CDR2 (germline): LNHDA, SQIVND (reference sequence). The CDR3 extends over 18 amino acids.